Shown below are 21 T cell receptor beta chains from a single sample sequenced in a study of blood T cell repertoires in COVID-19. Clones were sequenced by immunoSEQ multiplex PCR, and TCRdb holds only the in-frame ones, with some missing. The sample holds 330,000 or so clones, 87% seen once. The sample taken for sequencing was peripheral blood. All receptors come from a young man with COVID-19, enrolled during active disease.

This clone is a singleton in its sample. This chain links TRBV19 with TRBJ1-4; 8 nucleotides match TRBD1. With V trimmed by 6 bases and J by 7 bases, 16 bases remained unmatched. Germline V gives CDR1 LNHDA, CDR2 SQIVND (reference sequence). The CDR3 covers 17 residues. CDR3 sequence: CASSGQGGGSRGEKLFF. DNA for the CDR3: TGTGCCAGTAGCGGACAGGGAGGGGGCTCAAGAGGTGAAAAACTGTTTTTT.

This clone appeared a few times. The rearrangement joins TRBV30 to TRBJ1-1, with a tentative D call TRBD1 (6 bases). Germline V gene data show CDR1 as GTSNPN and CDR2 as SVGIG (reference sequence). The ends were cut back, 0 bases at V and 0 bases at J, with 11 bases in the middle. The CDR3 consists of 15 residues. This chain's CDR3 is CAWSVGGLMNTEAFF. CDR3 coding DNA: TGTGCCTGGAGTGTAGGGGGTCTCATGAACACTGAAGCTTTCTTT.

The chain uses TRBV5-6 and TRBJ2-2, with 11 bases aligning to TRBD1. The CDR3 is made up of 15 amino acids. Germline V gene data show CDR1 as SGHDT and CDR2 as YYEEEE. Trimming cost V 4 bases and J 6 bases; bases outside gene matches: 5. The CDR3 DNA reads TGTGCCAGCAGCCCGGACAGGGGGCAGGCCGGGGAGCTGTTTTTT. Protein: CASSPDRGQAGELFF.

Notes on this clone: The junction does not match germline at one end; this may be a read error. DNA of the CDR3: TGCGCCAGCAGCTTGAATTTGCGGGACAGCGTGCTCTTT. This gives the protein CASSLNLRDSVLF. The genes are TRBV5-1 and TRBJ1-1; 7 bases are a match to TRBD1. The V gene's germline CDR1 is SGHRS and CDR2 YFSETQ. The CDR3 is 13 amino acids.

J is TRBJ1-5 and V is TRBV6-5; 7 bases line up with TRBD1. CDR3 length: 15 amino acids. Losses at the gene ends were 6 bases for V and 4 bases for J; bases not matched to a gene: 9. CDR1 MNHEY and CDR2 SVGAGI come from the germline V gene. The CDR3 DNA follows: TGTGCCAGCAGCCCGACAGGGTTAGGGAATCAGCCCCAGCATTTT. Translation gives CASSPTGLGNQPQHF.

The chain couples TRBV7-9 to TRBJ2-7; D not resolved. This CDR3 has 12 amino acids. The V end was cut by 1 base, the J end by 6 bases, with 7 bases between. From germline, CDR1 is SEHNR and CDR2 FQNEAQ (reference sequence). This chain's CDR3 is CASSLVVSEQYF. The CDR3 coding sequence is TGTGCCAGCAGCTTAGTAGTTTCCGAGCAGTACTTC.

This chain joins TRBV5-4 and TRBJ1-4, with D tentatively TRBD1 (5 bases). CDR3 size: 17 residues. Trimming shortened V by 3 bases and J by 2 bases, and 17 bases separated the two germline ends. Germline V gives CDR1 SGHNT, CDR2 YYREEE (reference sequence). The CDR3 loop is CASSSRVGLATNEKLFF. The CDR3, as DNA: TGTGCCAGCAGCTCCAGGGTAGGGCTTGCGACTAATGAAAAACTGTTTTTT.

J is TRBJ1-3 and V is TRBV5-1; 8 bases align to TRBD1. Germline values: CDR1 SGHRS, CDR2 YFSETQ. J gave up 4 bases and V 0 bases, and 0 bases lay outside the gene matches. The CDR3 spans 14 residues. CDR3 residues: CASSLGDRGNTIYF. The CDR3 nucleotides read TGCGCCAGCAGCTTGGGGGACAGGGGAAACACCATATATTTT.

This sequence joins TRBV3-1 (or the pseudogene TRBV3-2) and TRBJ1-4, with a tentative D call TRBD1 (6 bases). Germline CDR1 reads LGHDT; CDR2 reads YNNKEL (reference sequence). The length of the CDR3 is 14 residues. Between the trimmed V and J ends, which lost 6 bases and 2 bases, there was a span of 10 bases. The CDR3 sequence is CASSKQGTNEKLFF. The CDR3 nucleotides are TGTGCCAGCAGTAAACAGGGCACTAATGAAAAACTGTTTTTT.

Only a few counts were recorded for this clone. The chain carries TRBV2 and TRBJ2-2, with 7 bases fitting TRBD1. CDR1 and CDR2 (germline): SNHLY, FYNNEI. This CDR3 is built from 15 residues. The ends lost 6 bases at V and 3 bases at J; junction bases unmatched: 7. CDR3 sequence reads: CASRAEGQHTGELFF. In nucleotides, the CDR3 is TGTGCCAGCAGAGCTGAGGGACAGCACACCGGGGAGCTGTTTTTT.

This chain joins TRBV28 and TRBJ2-7, with TRBD1 matching over 7 bases. V shed 5 bases, J shed 4 bases, and the junction held 14 bases outside the gene matches. Germline V lookup: CDR1 MDHEN, CDR2 SYDVKM. The CDR3 is 16 amino acids. The DNA for the CDR3 is TGTGCCAGCAGTCGATATGGACAGGTCCTGATTTACGAGCAGTACTTC. Protein sequence: CASSRYGQVLIYEQYF.

The chain has TRBV2 and TRBJ2-3; 11 positions match TRBD2. CDR3 length: 17 residues. Germline CDR1 and CDR2: SNHLY and FYNNEI. J lost 0 bases, V lost 7 bases, and 9 bases had no gene match. The CDR3 nucleotides are TGTGCCAGCATTTCTAGCGGGGGGCAAACTAGCACAGATACGCAGTATTTT. This encodes CASISSGGQTSTDTQYF.

This chain joins TRBV6-2 or TRBV6-3 and TRBJ2-7; the D gene is possibly TRBD2 (6 bases). This CDR3 has 14 residues. Germline V gene data show CDR1 as MNHEY and CDR2 as SVGEGT. The V end lost 6 bases, the J end lost 3 bases, and 15 bases lay between the germline ends. CDR3 residues: CASSYVGGIYEQYF. CDR3 bases: TGTGCCAGCAGCTATGTGGGCGGGATCTACGAGCAGTACTTC.

The table lists this clone with a count of one. CDR3: CASKGAYGYTF. In DNA form, the CDR3 reads TGTGCCAGCAAGGGGGCCTATGGCTACACCTTC. The V and J genes are TRBV12-3 or TRBV12-4 and TRBJ1-2, with 7 bases matching TRBD1. V was clipped by 7 bases and J by 4 bases; unmatched bases: 0. The CDR3 is 11 residues long.

The rearrangement joins TRBV5-1 to TRBJ2-3; TRBD2 agrees at 16 bases. The length of the CDR3 is 18 residues. With 3 bases clipped from V and 0 bases from J, the junction kept 4 bases outside the gene matches. CDR1 is SGHRS and CDR2 is YFSETQ in the germline V gene. CDR3 amino acids: CASSSGLAGGLSTDTQYF. CDR3 in DNA: TGCGCCAGCAGCTCGGGACTAGCGGGGGGGCTCAGCACAGATACGCAGTATTTT.

For this clone: Its ends do not fully match the called genes, so a read error is possible. The chain recombines TRBV6-2 or TRBV6-3 with TRBJ2-5; 8 positions match TRBD2. CDR3 length equals 12 residues. Germline V lookup: CDR1 MNHEY, CDR2 SVGEGT. CDR3 sequence: CASSTTSGGSDF. The DNA for the CDR3 is TGTGCCAGCAGTACTACTAGCGGCGGGTCCGACTTC.

The rearrangement joins TRBV5-6 to TRBJ2-7, with TRBD1 matching 9 bases. Germline-derived CDR1 and CDR2 are SGHDT and YYEEEE. V was clipped by 4 bases and J by 11 bases; unmatched bases: 10. This CDR3 has 13 amino acids. The CDR3 DNA reads as TGTGCCAGCAGCCGACTGGGAGGACAGGGGAAGTACTTC. It encodes CASSRLGGQGKYF. Full variable domain (rest looked up from reference TRBV5-6 and TRBJ2-7): DAGVTQSPTHLIKTRGQQVTLRCSPKSGHDTVSWYQQALGQGPQFIFQYYEEEERQRGNFPDRFSGHQFPNYSSELNVNALLLGDSALYLCASSRLGGQGKYFGPGTRLTVT.

This sequence joins TRBV5-4 and TRBJ2-7, with TRBD2 matching over 9 bases. Trimming removed 2 bases from V and 0 bases from J; junction bases left unmatched: 6. CDR3 length equals 16 residues. Germline V gene lookup returns CDR1 SGHNT and CDR2 YYREEE (reference sequence). The CDR3 reads CASSFGLALSSYEQYF. The CDR3 DNA reads as TGTGCCAGCAGCTTTGGACTAGCGTTAAGCTCCTACGAGCAGTACTTC.

The rearrangement joins TRBV15 to TRBJ2-3; a weak D match, TRBD2 (5 bases). CDR1 LNHNV and CDR2 YYDKDF come from the germline V gene (reference sequence). The CDR3 spans 17 residues. Between the trimmed V and J ends, which lost 4 bases and 2 bases, there was a span of 19 bases. The chain's CDR3 is CATSTTRWELFTDTQYF. In DNA, the CDR3 is TGTGCCACCAGCACTACTCGGTGGGAGCTATTCACAGATACGCAGTATTTT.

The chain carries TRBV19 and TRBJ2-7; perhaps TRBD2 as D (5 bases). The CDR3 is 12 residues long. V was cut by 4 bases and J by 6 bases, with 10 bases left in between. Per the germline V gene, CDR1 is LNHDA and CDR2 is SQIVND (reference sequence). The CDR3 loop reads CASSNRGSEQYF. CDR3 bases: TGTGCCAGTAGTAATCGGGGTTCCGAGCAGTACTTC.

V usage is TRBV5-4 and J usage is TRBJ1-2; TRBD1 aligns across 9 bases. This CDR3 is 16 amino acids long. V lost 4 bases to trimming and J lost 4 bases; unmatched junction nucleotides: 11. Germline V lookup: CDR1 SGHNT, CDR2 YYREEE (reference sequence). CDR3 residues: CASSMDRGRMGYGYTF. The DNA of the CDR3 is TGTGCCAGCAGCATGGACAGGGGTCGGATGGGCTATGGCTACACCTTC. Supplemented by reference TRBV5-4 and TRBJ1-2, the full variable domain reads ETGVTQSPTHLIKTRGQQVTLRCSSQSGHNTVSWYQQALGQGPQFIFQYYREEENGRGNFPPRFSGLQFPNYSSELNVNALELDDSALYLCASSMDRGRMGYGYTFGSGTRLTVV.